Listed here are 32 T cell receptor beta chains from one sample, sequenced in a study of PD-L1 blockade in urothelial cancer. Documented time point: peripheral blood 6 weeks after treatment start. Data came from immunoSEQ multiplex PCR; TCRdb stores just in-frame clones and leaves some out. The sample has over 100,000 clones, about 91% seen once. This specimen was PBMCs, taken around atezolizumab (anti-PD-L1) treatment. The origin of the receptors is a man in his 60s with urothelial cancer.

The rearrangement links TRBV9 to TRBJ2-2; 9 bases align to TRBD2. From germline, CDR1 is SGDLS and CDR2 YYNGEE. This CDR3 contains 16 residues. Trimming took 0 bases from V and 9 from J; bases not matched to a gene: 9. The CDR3 reads CASSVGGSGGIRELFF. The CDR3 DNA reads TGTGCCAGCAGCGTAGGGGGTAGCGGGGGAATCAGGGAGCTGTTTTTT.

The chain links TRBV7-8 to TRBJ1-5; D unresolved. The length of the CDR3 is 13 residues. V lost 2 bases, J lost 5 bases, and 7 bases lay in between. From germline, CDR1 is SGHVS and CDR2 FQNEAQ. The DNA of the CDR3 is TGTGCCAGCAGCTTAATTGCGGATCAGCCCCAGCATTTT. Translation gives CASSLIADQPQHF.

This clone was counted a few times. V gene TRBV6-1 combines with J gene TRBJ2-3, with 10 bases matching TRBD2. The CDR3 is 16 amino acids. CDR1 is MNHNS, CDR2 SASEGT, per germline. Losses at the gene ends were 2 bases for V and 1 base for J; bases not matched to a gene: 3. The CDR3 nucleotides read TGTGCCAGCAGTGAACTAGCGGGAGTTGGCACAGATACGCAGTATTTT. This codes for CASSELAGVGTDTQYF.

The chain employs TRBV6-1 and TRBJ2-7, with 10 bases lining up with TRBD1. The CDR3 is made up of 15 amino acids. The junction had 11 bases not matched to a gene; V was cut back by 6 bases and J by 6 bases. Germline CDR1 reads MNHNS; CDR2 reads SASEGT. The CDR3 nucleotides read TGTGCCAGCAGAGGATCCGGGACAGGGGTTTTCGAGCAGTACTTC. Residues: CASRGSGTGVFEQYF.

V gene TRBV6-6 combines with J gene TRBJ2-7, with D perhaps TRBD2 (5 bases). The CDR3 is 15 residues long. Per the germline V gene, CDR1 is MNHNY and CDR2 is SVGAGI (reference sequence). V was shortened by 6 bases and J by 1 base, with 16 bases between the two germline ends. CDR3: CASSHGVGWSYEQYF. CDR3 bases: TGTGCCAGCAGCCACGGGGTAGGGTGGTCCTACGAGCAGTACTTC.

The chain employs TRBV6-1 and TRBJ2-1; TRBD1 agrees at 10 bases. The CDR3 is 14 amino acids. The germline V gene has CDR1 MNHNS and CDR2 SASEGT. The J segment lost 1 base and the V segment lost 6 bases, leaving 0 bases of the junction unmatched. The CDR3 loop reads CASRGQGSYNEQFF. The CDR3 nucleotides are TGTGCCAGCAGGGGACAGGGGTCCTACAATGAGCAGTTCTTC.

The V and J genes are TRBV4-1 and TRBJ2-2; unclear D gene. The CDR3 has 15 residues. Trimming took off 6 bases at V and 6 bases at J, with 17 bases between the two ends. CDR1 and CDR2 (germline): MGHRA, YSYEKL. The chain's CDR3 is CASRQLGSAAGELFF. In DNA, the CDR3 is TGCGCCAGCAGGCAATTAGGATCCGCGGCCGGGGAGCTGTTTTTT.

The chain recombines TRBV7-2 with TRBJ1-2; TRBD1 matches at 8 bases. The ends lost 1 base at V and 2 bases at J; junction bases unmatched: 3. The V gene's germline CDR1 is SGHTA and CDR2 FQGNSA. This CDR3 comprises 15 residues. CDR3 protein: CASSLGQGRNYGYTF. Here the CDR3 DNA reads TGTGCCAGCAGCTTAGGACAGGGGAGGAACTATGGCTACACCTTC. The full variable domain, completed using reference TRBV7-2 and TRBJ1-2, is GAGVSQSPSNKVTEKGKDVELRCDPISGHTALYWYRQSLGQGLEFLIYFQGNSAPDKSGLPSDRFSAERTGGSVSTLTIQRTQQEDSAVYLCASSLGQGRNYGYTFGSGTRLTVV.

This clone was detected only once. The gene calls are TRBV28 and TRBJ2-5; TRBD2 aligns across 11 bases. The CDR3 totals 16 residues. V lost 6 bases to trimming and J lost 5 bases; unmatched junction nucleotides: 11. Germline CDR1 reads MDHEN; CDR2 reads SYDVKM. The CDR3 is CASSSPNPSGRETQYF. For the CDR3, the DNA is TGTGCCAGCAGCTCCCCCAACCCTAGCGGGAGGGAGACCCAGTACTTC.

The rearrangement uses TRBV11-2 and TRBJ2-3; 7 bases are shared with TRBD2. This CDR3 is 16 amino acids long. The V gene end was trimmed by 2 bases and the J gene end by 0 bases; junction bases not matched to a gene: 5. Germline V gene data show CDR1 as SGHAT and CDR2 as FQNNGV. CDR3 region: CASSLSMGGSTDTQYF. CDR3 nucleotide sequence: TGTGCCAGCAGCTTAAGTATGGGGGGGAGCACAGATACGCAGTATTTT.

V gene TRBV4-3 combines with J gene TRBJ2-5; 7 nucleotides line up with TRBD2. The CDR3 loop spans 15 amino acids. The V gene end was trimmed by 3 bases and the J gene end by 3 bases; junction bases not matched to a gene: 7. Germline V CDR1 and CDR2: LGHNA, YSLEER. The CDR3 sequence: CASSQGRGQEETQYF. CDR3 in DNA: TGCGCCAGCAGCCAGGGGAGGGGCCAGGAAGAGACCCAGTACTTC.

The chain carries TRBV6-5 and TRBJ2-5, with D perhaps matching TRBD2 (5 bases). CDR1 and CDR2 (germline): MNHEY, SVGAGI. Trimming removed 2 bases from V and 5 bases from J, with 12 bases in between. The CDR3 sequence is 14 residues long. The CDR3 DNA is TGTGCCAGCAGTTACGACTATGTATCGGAGACCCAGTACTTC. It yields the protein CASSYDYVSETQYF.

V is TRBV6-5 and J is TRBJ1-6; 7 bases map to TRBD1. The germline gives CDR1 MNHEY, CDR2 SVGAGI. CDR3 length equals 16 residues. The trim removed 4 bases at V and 7 bases at J, leaving 10 bases unmatched. In DNA, the CDR3 is TGTGCCAGCAGTTGGGCCAGGGCAGGGGGGAATTCACCCCTCCACTTT. This encodes CASSWARAGGNSPLHF.

The rearrangement joins TRBV6-5 to TRBJ2-3; the match to TRBD2 covers 7 bases. J gave up 8 bases and V 0 bases, and 8 bases lay outside the gene matches. The germline V gene has CDR1 MNHEY and CDR2 SVGAGI. This CDR3 comprises 15 residues. The CDR3 DNA sequence: TGTGCCAGCAGTTACTCGATACGGGGGGACGTTACGCAGTATTTT. As protein: CASSYSIRGDVTQYF.

V gene TRBV9 combines with J gene TRBJ1-6, with TRBD1 matching over 10 bases. There are 14 residues in the CDR3. J was trimmed by 10 bases and V by 4 bases; bases with no gene match: 5. The V gene's germline CDR1 is SGDLS and CDR2 YYNGEE. The CDR3 is CASSSGQGDSPLHF. CDR3 coding DNA: TGTGCCAGCAGCTCCGGACAGGGGGACTCACCCCTCCACTTT.

This rearrangement joins TRBV7-2 to TRBJ2-7; D possibly corresponds to TRBD2 (6 bases). The CDR3 spans 13 residues. Germline CDR1 is SGHTA and CDR2 is FQGNSA. Trimming shortened V by 5 bases and J by 3 bases, and 11 bases separated the two germline ends. The CDR3 nucleotides are TGTGCCAGCAGCCCAGTGGGGGGCTACGAGCAGTACTTC. This encodes CASSPVGGYEQYF.

CDR3 protein: CASSEGGQPQHF. Here the CDR3 DNA reads TGTGCCAGCAGTGAAGGAGGCCAGCCCCAGCATTTT. The gene calls are TRBV6-1 and TRBJ1-5; D remains ambiguous. The CDR3 sequence is 12 residues long. V was shortened by 1 base and J by 7 bases, with 5 bases between the two germline ends. CDR1 and CDR2 (germline): MNHNS, SASEGT.

The V gene is TRBV5-5, the J gene TRBJ2-7; D perhaps matches TRBD1 (5 bases). The CDR3 has 14 residues. The germline gives CDR1 SGHKS, CDR2 YYEKEE (reference sequence). Trimming cost V 2 bases and J 6 bases, with 15 bases left between them. CDR3 amino acids: CASSFSQGIGEQYF. The CDR3 DNA is TGTGCCAGCAGCTTTTCCCAGGGAATCGGCGAGCAGTACTTC.

This chain connects TRBV2 to TRBJ2-3, with 7 bases lining up with TRBD2. The CDR3 is made up of 12 amino acids. Per germline, CDR1 SNHLY and CDR2 FYNNEI. The J segment lost 2 bases and the V segment lost 10 bases, leaving 3 bases of the junction unmatched. The CDR3 DNA reads as TGTGCCATTGGGGGGGACACAGATACGCAGTATTTT. It translates to CAIGGDTDTQYF.

The rearrangement links TRBV7-2 to TRBJ2-5; D might be TRBD2 (5 bases). The CDR3 is 13 residues long. CDR1 and CDR2 from the germline V gene are SGHTA and FQGNSA. V gave up 5 bases and J gave up 5 bases, with 12 bases separating them. The CDR3 sequence is CASSPRAGETQYF. The CDR3 nucleotides are TGTGCCAGCAGCCCGCGGGCCGGGGAGACCCAGTACTTC.

Written as DNA, the CDR3 is TGTGCCAGCAGTCGGGGGGGACGAGAGACCCAGTACTTC. Its translation: CASSRGGRETQYF. The V and J genes are TRBV2 and TRBJ2-5, with 8 bases fitting TRBD2. CDR1 is SNHLY and CDR2 is FYNNEI in the germline V gene. With 5 bases clipped from V and 4 bases from J, the junction kept 3 bases outside the gene matches. CDR3 length equals 13 residues.

The gene calls are TRBV7-2 and TRBJ1-2; 7 nucleotides agree with TRBD1. Germline-derived CDR1 and CDR2 are SGHTA and FQGNSA. V lost 6 bases and J lost 5; bases outside the gene matches: 12. The CDR3 runs 15 residues. The CDR3 sequence is CASRAYETGTYGYTF. CDR3 sequence (DNA): TGTGCCAGCAGGGCTTACGAGACAGGGACATATGGCTACACCTTC.

The rearrangement joins TRBV19 to TRBJ2-3, with D perhaps TRBD1 (5 bases). V dropped 4 bases and J dropped 0 bases, with 20 bases sitting between them. The CDR3 totals 18 residues. The germline V gene has CDR1 LNHDA and CDR2 SQIVND (reference sequence). The DNA for the CDR3 is TGTGCCAGTAGTACTCAATATCAGGGTGGTCTAAGCACAGATACGCAGTATTTT. Amino acid sequence: CASSTQYQGGLSTDTQYF.

The rearrangement joins TRBV2 to TRBJ1-1, with D possibly matching TRBD1 (6 bases). The V and J ends lost 2 bases and 4 bases respectively, with 14 bases between them. Germline-derived CDR1 and CDR2 are SNHLY and FYNNEI. CDR3 length: 15 residues. The CDR3 reads CASSEQGLLGTEAFF. CDR3 bases: TGTGCCAGCAGTGAACAGGGGCTCTTGGGCACTGAAGCTTTCTTT.

The V gene is TRBV11-1, the J gene TRBJ2-6, with unresolved D. V was clipped by 1 base and J by 1 base, with 8 bases between them. This CDR3 is built from 16 residues. Germline V lookup: CDR1 SGHAT, CDR2 FQDESV (reference sequence). Here the CDR3 reads CASSLDWASGANVLTF. DNA for the CDR3: TGTGCCAGCAGCTTAGACTGGGCTTCTGGGGCCAACGTCCTGACTTTC. Complete variable domain (other parts from reference TRBV11-1 and TRBJ2-6): EAEVAQSPRYKITEKSQAVAFWCDPISGHATLYWYRQILGQGPELLVQFQDESVVDDSQLPKDRFSAERLKGVDSTLKIQPAELGDSAMYLCASSLDWASGANVLTFGAGSRLTVL.

The V gene is TRBV7-9, the J gene TRBJ2-1; D unclear. The CDR3 contains 16 residues. Deletions cut 0 bases from V and 0 bases from J, with 9 bases between. From germline, CDR1 is SEHNR and CDR2 FQNEAQ (reference sequence). The CDR3 DNA is TGTGCCAGCAGCTTAGCGCTAACCGCCTCCTACAATGAGCAGTTCTTC. It codes for CASSLALTASYNEQFF.

V is TRBV19 and J is TRBJ1-2; 7 bases match TRBD1. Trimming at V came to 1 base and at J to 6 bases, leaving 5 bases not matched to a gene. Germline-derived CDR1 and CDR2 are LNHDA and SQIVND (reference sequence). The CDR3 sequence is 14 residues long. CDR3 sequence (DNA): TGTGCCAGTAGTATAGTGGACAGGTCAGATGGCTACACCTTC. Its protein product is CASSIVDRSDGYTF.

This sequence joins TRBV5-6 and TRBJ1-4, with D possibly being TRBD1 (5 bases). The CDR3 extends over 16 amino acids. V was cut by 4 bases and J by 7 bases, with 20 bases left in between. Germline CDR1 and CDR2: SGHDT and YYEEEE. The CDR3 DNA follows: TGTGCCAGCAGCCACAGACCGGGCCTCGGGGGTGAAAAACTGTTTTTT. Translated, it gives CASSHRPGLGGEKLFF.

This clone was picked up one time. The chain couples TRBV6-5 to TRBJ1-2; perhaps TRBD1 as D (6 bases). Germline-derived CDR1 and CDR2 are MNHEY and SVGAGI. V gave up 4 bases and J gave up 0 bases, with 12 bases separating them. The CDR3 extends over 15 amino acids. The CDR3 region has the DNA TGTGCCAGCAGTTTATCGAGGGGGACTAACTATGGCTACACCTTC. This sequence encodes CASSLSRGTNYGYTF.

This clone has only a few counts. This chain connects TRBV7-2 to TRBJ2-7; TRBD1 aligns across 9 bases. From germline, CDR1 is SGHTA and CDR2 FQGNSA. This CDR3 comprises 14 residues. Losses at the gene ends were 5 bases for V and 6 bases for J; bases not matched to a gene: 8. The CDR3 spells CASSPPGQGGEQYF. DNA for the CDR3: TGTGCCAGCAGCCCCCCGGGACAGGGAGGCGAGCAGTACTTC.

The rearrangement uses TRBV30 and TRBJ2-7; 11 bases line up with TRBD2. Germline CDR1 GTSNPN, CDR2 SVGIG (reference sequence). The CDR3 loop spans 14 amino acids. With V trimmed by 8 bases and J by 3 bases, 9 bases remained unmatched. This chain's CDR3 is CAGSLAGGGYEQYF. CDR3 coding DNA: TGTGCCGGAAGTCTAGCGGGAGGAGGCTACGAGCAGTACTTC.

The chain has TRBV4-1 and TRBJ2-4, with TRBD2 matching 16 bases. The CDR3 sequence is 16 residues long. Germline CDR1 reads MGHRA; CDR2 reads YSYEKL. Losses at the gene ends were 3 bases for V and 7 bases for J; bases not matched to a gene: 3. Here the CDR3 DNA reads TGCGCCAGCAGCCAGGGGACTAGCGGGAGGGGGAACATTCAGTACTTC. This encodes CASSQGTSGRGNIQYF.